Below, 32 T cell receptor beta chains from the same sample are listed, as sequenced in a study of T cell changes during pregnancy in multiple sclerosis. Sequenced by immunoSEQ multiplex PCR; TCRdb stores in-frame clones only, minus some. Among 50,000 or so clones listed, 94% were seen once. The source was CD4+ T cells from peripheral blood mononuclear cells, collected in the second trimester of pregnancy. The source of these receptors is a female donor with multiple sclerosis, enrolled in a pregnancy study.

V and J are TRBV20-1 and TRBJ2-5; 7 bases map to TRBD2. CDR1 DFQATT and CDR2 SNEGSKA come from the germline V gene (reference sequence). This CDR3 comprises 11 residues. Germline trimming cut 1 base from V and 7 bases from J; bases unmatched to any gene: 0. CDR3 in amino acids: CSARGGGTQYF. Here the CDR3 DNA reads TGCAGTGCTAGAGGGGGGGGGACCCAGTACTTC.

The chain joins TRBV29-1 to TRBJ2-5; TRBD2 agrees at 9 bases. The CDR3 is made up of 16 amino acids. With 7 bases clipped from V and 5 bases from J, the junction kept 17 bases outside the gene matches. CDR1 SQVTM and CDR2 ANQGSEA come from the germline V gene. CDR3 sequence (DNA): TGCAGCGCCCGGACCAGGGGCGGGGGGGCCTCGGAGACCCAGTACTTC. The encoded protein is CSARTRGGGASETQYF.

The chain recombines TRBV7-3 with TRBJ1-2, with TRBD1 matching over 8 bases. In germline, CDR1 is SGHTA, CDR2 FQGTGA. CDR3 length: 14 amino acids. J gave up 2 bases and V 5 bases, and 4 bases lay outside the gene matches. CDR3 nucleotides: TGTGCCAGCAGCGAGACAGGGGCCAACTATGGCTACACCTTC. Its translation is CASSETGANYGYTF.

The V and J genes are TRBV7-3 and TRBJ2-1; 11 bases align to TRBD2. V gave up 5 bases and J gave up 5 bases; unmatched junction bases: 14. This CDR3 contains 18 residues. The germline CDR1 and CDR2 sequences are SGHTA and FQGTGA. The CDR3 protein is CASSPGVAGGDFNNEQFF. Here the CDR3 DNA reads TGTGCCAGCAGCCCCGGAGTAGCGGGGGGGGACTTTAACAATGAGCAGTTCTTC.

This chain uses TRBV18 with TRBJ1-3; D may be TRBD1 (5 bases). The CDR3 spans 15 residues. V lost 5 bases, J lost 5 bases, and 16 bases lay in between. In germline, CDR1 is KGHSH, CDR2 LQKENI. CDR3 region: CASSATQDTRNTIYF. The CDR3 DNA reads as TGTGCCAGCTCAGCAACCCAGGACACCAGAAACACCATATATTTT.

In this sample, this clone turned up a few times. The gene calls are TRBV4-2 and TRBJ1-6; the D is unclear. Trimming removed 0 bases from V and 14 bases from J, with 17 bases in between. The V gene's germline CDR1 is LGHNA and CDR2 YNFKEQ. The CDR3 contains 15 residues. CDR3 amino acids: CASSQDSGPPGTLHF. The CDR3 nucleotides read TGTGCCAGCAGCCAAGATTCGGGCCCGCCGGGGACCCTCCACTTT.

J is TRBJ2-2 and V is TRBV5-6, with D tentatively TRBD1 (6 bases). The CDR3 sequence is 15 residues long. V was pared by 9 bases and J by 0 bases, with 15 bases between. The germline gives CDR1 SGHDT, CDR2 YYEEEE. This CDR3 is CATTGTSSNTGELFF. The CDR3 DNA sequence: TGTGCCACCACCGGGACATCCTCGAACACCGGGGAGCTGTTTTTT.

The V and J genes are TRBV30 and TRBJ2-5; 10 bases line up with TRBD2. Per germline, CDR1 GTSNPN and CDR2 SVGIG (reference sequence). V lost 2 bases to trimming and J lost 1 base; unmatched junction nucleotides: 4. The CDR3 length is 15 residues. CDR3 in amino acids: CAWSMASGGQETQYF. CDR3 DNA: TGTGCCTGGAGTATGGCTAGCGGGGGCCAAGAGACCCAGTACTTC.

The V and J genes are TRBV18 and TRBJ1-4; D may be TRBD1 (6 bases). V was trimmed by 4 bases and J by 5 bases, leaving 8 bases between them. Germline V CDR1 and CDR2: KGHSH, LQKENI. The CDR3 has 13 amino acids. The CDR3 nucleotides read TGTGCCAGCTCACAAGGGACAAATGAAAAACTGTTTTTT. Encoded protein: CASSQGTNEKLFF.

This chain connects TRBV9 to TRBJ1-1, with D possibly TRBD1 on 6 matching bases. The CDR3 contains 15 residues. CDR1 is SGDLS, CDR2 YYNGEE, per germline. V lost 2 bases, J lost 3 bases, and 14 bases lay in between. CDR3: CASSVLQGLDTEAFF. As DNA, the CDR3 is TGTGCCAGCAGCGTCCTACAGGGCCTGGACACTGAAGCTTTCTTT.

This clone was counted a single time. The chain carries TRBV9 and TRBJ2-3; TRBD2 is a possible D gene (6 bases). Germline V gene lookup returns CDR1 SGDLS and CDR2 YYNGEE. V lost 0 bases and J 6 bases, leaving 23 bases between the germline ends. This CDR3 region has 18 residues. The CDR3 nucleotides are TGTGCCAGCAGCGTAGGGGTCGGGGGACTTCCCCAGGGCGATACGCAGTATTTT. Its protein is CASSVGVGGLPQGDTQYF.

The J gene is TRBJ1-3, the V gene TRBV20-1; D call uncertain. With 5 bases removed from V and 4 bases from J, the gap between germline ends came to 6 bases. The V gene's germline CDR1 is DFQATT and CDR2 SNEGSKA (reference sequence). This CDR3 is built from 11 residues. The DNA for the CDR3 is TGCAGTGCTCTCAGGGGAAACACCATATATTTT. It yields the protein CSALRGNTIYF.

This chain connects TRBV7-2 to TRBJ2-1; 10 bases agree with TRBD2. The CDR3 runs to 15 residues. Germline lookup yields CDR1 SGHTA and CDR2 FQGNSA. J lost 6 bases, V lost 5 bases, and 7 bases had no gene match. CDR3 DNA sequence: TGTGCCAGCAGCCGAGCGGGGGGGCTGGGCAATGAGCAGTTCTTC. It is translated as CASSRAGGLGNEQFF.

This chain connects TRBV10-1 to TRBJ2-7, with 10 positions matching TRBD1. The trim removed 5 bases at V and 4 bases at J, leaving 2 bases unmatched. CDR3 length: 13 residues. Germline V gene sequence: CDR1 WNHNN, CDR2 SYGVQD (reference sequence). DNA for the CDR3: TGCGCCAGCAGTTCGGGACAGGGGTACGAGCAGTACTTC. Amino acid sequence: CASSSGQGYEQYF.

The chain couples TRBV5-6 to TRBJ2-2; a possible D gene is TRBD2 (6 bases). The CDR3 has 17 amino acids. V shed 2 bases and J shed 5 bases, with 19 bases lying between them. In germline, CDR1 is SGHDT, CDR2 YYEEEE. CDR3 protein: CASSLIMGREETGELFF. CDR3 nucleotides: TGTGCCAGCAGCTTAATAATGGGCAGGGAGGAGACCGGGGAGCTGTTTTTT.

The J gene is TRBJ2-7, the V gene TRBV9; 9 bases line up with TRBD2. V shed 0 bases, J shed 7 bases, and the junction held 8 bases outside the gene matches. The CDR3 has 15 residues. Per the germline V gene, CDR1 is SGDLS and CDR2 is YYNGEE. This chain's CDR3 is CASSVGGGGAGEQYF. For the CDR3, the DNA is TGTGCCAGCAGCGTAGGAGGCGGGGGGGCCGGGGAGCAGTACTTC.

The rearrangement uses TRBV7-2 and TRBJ2-2, with unresolved D. The CDR3 is 18 amino acids. V was clipped by 3 bases and J by 6 bases, with 23 bases between them. CDR1 SGHTA and CDR2 FQGNSA come from the germline V gene. The DNA of the CDR3 is TGTGCCAGCAGCTTCCGCGACCCGATGGCCTACCGGGCCGGGGAGCTGTTTTTT. This sequence encodes CASSFRDPMAYRAGELFF.

The V call is TRBV6-1, the J call TRBJ1-1, with TRBD1 as a possible D gene (6 bases). The CDR3 runs to 13 residues. Trimming stripped 10 bases from V and 5 bases from J, with 17 bases between. Germline V gene data show CDR1 as MNHNS and CDR2 as SASEGT. The CDR3 here is CATVKRGGTEAFF. In DNA form, the CDR3 reads TGTGCCACGGTCAAAAGAGGGGGAACTGAAGCTTTCTTT.

To note about this clone: An end of the junction differs from the germline gene, which may be a read error. This chain links TRBV4-3 with TRBJ2-3; D perhaps matches TRBD2 (5 bases). CDR1 and CDR2 from the germline V gene are LGHNA and YSLEER. The CDR3 length is 13 residues. The CDR3 bases are TGCGCCAGCAGCCTACACCTAGCAGAGACGCAGTATTTT. The encoded protein is CASSLHLAETQYF.

The rearrangement uses TRBV7-9 and TRBJ1-1, with 7 bases identical to TRBD1. CDR3 length: 14 amino acids. V lost 4 bases to trimming and J lost 1 base; unmatched junction nucleotides: 3. Germline V lookup: CDR1 SEHNR, CDR2 FQNEAQ (reference sequence). The CDR3 region has the DNA TGTGCCAGCAGCTCCGGACAGGCGAACACTGAAGCTTTCTTT. Its protein product is CASSSGQANTEAFF.

The chain uses TRBV29-1 and TRBJ1-2; D uncertain. Deletions cut 3 bases from V and 6 bases from J, with 8 bases between. The CDR3 runs to 11 residues. Germline V gene data show CDR1 as SQVTM and CDR2 as ANQGSEA. The CDR3 is CSVDFSDGYTF. DNA for the CDR3: TGCAGCGTTGATTTTTCAGATGGCTACACCTTC.

This clone was seen once. The chain has TRBV7-3 and TRBJ1-1, with D unclear. Trimming cost V 5 bases and J 3 bases, with 10 bases left between them. This CDR3 contains 13 residues. In germline, CDR1 is SGHTA, CDR2 FQGTGA. CDR3 region: CASSRGRDTEAFF. CDR3 nucleotides: TGTGCCAGCAGCCGGGGTAGGGACACTGAAGCTTTCTTT.

This clone was seen once. The J gene is TRBJ2-5, the V gene TRBV7-8, with D possibly matching TRBD2 (6 bases). This CDR3 is built from 12 residues. V was clipped by 9 bases and J by 0 bases, with 8 bases between them. Looked up from germline, CDR1 is SGHVS and CDR2 is FQNEAQ. This chain's CDR3 is CASGGYQETQYF. In DNA form, the CDR3 reads TGTGCCAGTGGGGGGTACCAAGAGACCCAGTACTTC.

The chain employs TRBV6-6 and TRBJ1-2, with 8 bases matching TRBD1. CDR1 is MNHNY and CDR2 is SVGAGI in the germline V gene (reference sequence). After removal of 7 bases from V and 6 bases from J, the junction contained 7 bases not matched to a gene. This CDR3 spans 13 amino acids. The CDR3 region has the DNA TGTGCCAGCACCCTAGGGACAGGCGATGGCTACACCTTC. Translating gives CASTLGTGDGYTF.

Worth noting for this clone: The junction does not match germline at one end; this may be a read error. The V and J genes are TRBV7-7 and TRBJ2-1, with 12 positions matching TRBD2. This CDR3 has 16 amino acids. Germline V CDR1 and CDR2: SSHAT, FNYEAQ (reference sequence). The CDR3 region is CASSSFTSGGNNEQFF. The CDR3 DNA follows: TGTGCTAGCAGCTCCTTCACTAGCGGGGGGAACAATGAGCAGTTCTTC.

The genes are TRBV5-1 and TRBJ2-7, with a tentative D call TRBD1 (6 bases). CDR1 and CDR2 (germline): SGHRS, YFSETQ. Trimming shortened V by 7 bases and J by 3 bases, and 17 bases separated the two germline ends. The CDR3 runs 14 residues. This CDR3 reads CASQTNRVDYEQYF. The CDR3 nucleotides read TGCGCCAGCCAAACTAACAGGGTAGACTACGAGCAGTACTTC.

The chain has TRBV7-2 and TRBJ2-5; perhaps TRBD2 as D (7 bases). In germline, CDR1 is SGHTA, CDR2 FQGNSA. The ends were cut back, 1 base at V and 4 bases at J, with 10 bases in the middle. CDR3 size: 14 residues. This CDR3 is CASSLGGGPETQYF. The CDR3 DNA reads as TGTGCCAGCAGCTTAGGGGGGGGCCCAGAGACCCAGTACTTC.

This rearrangement joins TRBV15 to TRBJ2-3; no firm D call. This CDR3 has 16 amino acids. Trimming removed 0 bases from V and 0 bases from J, with 10 bases in between. The germline gives CDR1 LNHNV, CDR2 YYDKDF (reference sequence). Here the CDR3 DNA reads TGTGCCACCAGCAGAGATCGTCAGATTAGCACAGATACGCAGTATTTT. Residues: CATSRDRQISTDTQYF.

This chain joins TRBV30 and TRBJ1-1; TRBD1 aligns across 7 bases. Germline assignment: CDR1 GTSNPN and CDR2 SVGIG (reference sequence). CDR3 size: 13 residues. J was trimmed by 3 bases and V by 4 bases; bases with no gene match: 5. In DNA, the CDR3 is TGTGCCTGGAACAGGGGCGGGTACACTGAAGCTTTCTTT. Its protein is CAWNRGGYTEAFF.

The chain has TRBV19 and TRBJ1-5; 7 bases line up with TRBD1. Trimming took 9 bases from V and 7 from J; bases not matched to a gene: 9. The CDR3 totals 13 residues. CDR1 is LNHDA and CDR2 is SQIVND in the germline V gene (reference sequence). CDR3 in DNA: TGTGCCAGCCGAAGACAGGGCGGCCAGCCCCAGCATTTT. Translated, it gives CASRRQGGQPQHF.

This clone was observed a few times. The V and J genes are TRBV7-3 and TRBJ1-1, with 7 bases lining up with TRBD1. This CDR3 contains 12 residues. Germline-derived CDR1 and CDR2 are SGHTA and FQGTGA. V was pared by 5 bases and J by 11 bases, with 8 bases of the junction left unmatched. The CDR3 spells CASSPSGGKAFF. CDR3 nucleotides: TGTGCCAGCAGCCCCTCAGGGGGAAAGGCTTTCTTT.

The chain links TRBV7-2 to TRBJ1-5; no clear D gene. V lost 4 bases to trimming and J lost 5 bases, with 12 bases between them. There are 14 residues in the CDR3. Germline assignment: CDR1 SGHTA and CDR2 FQGNSA. The CDR3 is CASSSYGRDQPQHF. CDR3 bases: TGTGCCAGCAGCTCATATGGGCGGGATCAGCCCCAGCATTTT.